Described below is a single T cell receptor beta chain sequence and its context. The J segment lost 5 bases and the V segment lost 5 bases, leaving 9 bases of the junction unmatched. Germline CDR1 reads SGHAT; CDR2 reads FQNNGV. This CDR3 region has 16 residues. Sequencing was performed with immunoSEQ multiplex PCR; in TCRdb, only in-frame clones are kept and a portion is missing. The sample has about 110,000 clones; about 85% are singletons. The data derive from a study of blood T cell repertoires in COVID-19. The V call is TRBV11-2, the J call TRBJ2-5; 12 bases match TRBD1. This receptor was taken from a woman between 70 and 85 years old with acute or convalescent COVID-19. The specimen sequenced was peripheral blood. CDR3 in amino acids: CASSPRDRGRRETQYF. The CDR3 bases are TGTGCCAGCAGCCCCCGGGACAGGGGGCGCCGGGAGACCCAGTACTTC.